This T cell receptor (beta chain) came from a study of blood T cells in healthy people across ages (dated by TCRdb to between 2015 and 2016). A note on the overall study: Template switching captured roughly one uniquely barcoded TCR beta cDNA molecule per two T cells in model experiments. Age-related changes in TCR beta repertoire diversity were measured in the study by deep sequencing normalized with unique cDNA molecular identifiers. Two additional independent replicas of 1 million unique cDNA reads from the same blood draw were analyzed for two donors (one aged 18 to 29 and one aged 80 or older). The donors were divided into four age groups: young (average approximately 15 years), middle-aged (roughly 42), aged (about 62) and long-lived (nearly 85). To avoid experimental bias, donors of different ages were randomly spread across the sequencing lanes.

The method behind the library was 5' RACE. TCRdb shows the sequencer as Illumina HiSeq 2500. A second PCR of about 7 to 12 cycles was run with a J-beta primer mix and a sample-barcoded 5' primer. A template-switch 5' adaptor carrying 12 random nucleotides introduced a unique molecular identifier onto each TCR beta cDNA molecule. Each sample yielded at least 3 million CDR3-containing paired-end reads. All of the RNA was converted into first-strand cDNA using the Mint cDNA synthesis kit, with a TRBC-specific oligonucleotide serving as the primer. Following uracil-DNA glycosylase treatment, all cDNA underwent a first 18-cycle PCR with the universal primers M1SS and BC2_uni_R. On the study's bioinformatics: Each sample was normalized by randomly selecting 1 million high-quality reads, each carrying a distinct molecular identifier. Instead of being binned into consensus sequences, reads with shared molecular identifiers were discarded. MiTCR, with a Q25 quality threshold and the strictest error-elimination algorithm, was used for CDR3 identification, clonotype clustering and error correction. A nonparametric unseen species model with Euler transformation was used to estimate lower-bound total TCR beta diversity. TCRdb took the public reads, trimmed them with fastp at Q25, ran MiXCR for clone calling and kept in-frame beta chains. For every CDR3 protein sequence, its rows merge into one entry that carries the most common genes and DNA. The V and J calls here are based on TCRdb, not the publication. The sample has about 690,000 distinct CDR3 sequences on record, 40% to 50% of them singletons. 25% to 35% of the sample is taken by the ten largest.

The donors were roughly 38 Caucasian individuals from Russia, aged 6 to 90 years, who were systemically healthy. Each donor gave ten milliliters of peripheral blood, drawn into EDTA-treated Vacutainer tubes. Ficoll-Paque density-gradient centrifugation was used to isolate PBMCs, with at least 6.5 million per sample. Trizol reagent was used to extract total RNA from PBMCs, with at least 5 micrograms per sample. For every donor, an aliquot of PBMCs went through flow cytometry to measure the percentages of naive CD45RAhigh/CD27high T cells. The table lists this clonotype with a few counts. No cognate antigen has been identified for it. Base qualities are missing; no much larger clone stands one base away. Overall study results and their limits: Since profiling was done on bulk unsorted PBMCs, naive and antigen-experienced compartments could not be conclusively compared. Estimates of total diversity based on one million sequenced T cells were considered lower bounds and underestimates. Because donor CMV infection status was unknown, age-related changes in expanded clonotypes were potentially confounded. Observed TCR beta diversity per million T cells fell roughly linearly with age, and a significant reduction was already apparent by age roughly 40. Compared with the aged group, more naive CD4+ T cells, fewer expanded clones and increased TCR diversity were shown by the long-lived group, suggesting age selection. A strong correlation was found between observed TCR beta diversity and the percentage of naive T cells measured by flow cytometry.

Material: blood. The origin of this receptor is an older man in good health.

Here the CDR3 is given as CASSSPGLPDTQYF. The sequence in DNA is TGTGCCAGCAGCTCACCGGGACTACCAGATACGCAGTATTTT. The V and J segments used are TRBV7-2 and TRBJ2-3, with TRBD2 matching 7 junction bases. The CDR3 spans 14 residues, from the cysteine through the phenylalanine. Only the CDR3 DNA is retained, 42 bases long and in frame from the first base. The germline V gene encodes CDR1 SGHTA and CDR2 FQGNSA. Trimming leaves V shorter by 4 bases and J shorter by 4 bases, with the junction holding 5 bases beyond the gene matches. Extended through the reference TRBV7-2 and TRBJ2-3 proteins, this CDR3 yields the full variable domain: GAGVSQSPSNKVTEKGKDVELRCDPISGHTALYWYRQSLGQGLEFLIYFQGNSAPDKSGLPSDRFSAERTGGSVSTLTIQRTQQEDSAVYLCASSSPGLPDTQYFGPGTRLTVL.